This note documents a single T cell receptor (beta chain) sequence. The antigen is undetermined. The data are from a study of long-term antiretroviral therapy in people with HIV. Notes on the study in general: Control repertoires displayed wider CDR3 length ranges than the HIV repertoires. Clonal populations expanded prior to ART predominated within the repertoire at all time points. Diversity went up after ART and still fell short of transplant donor controls.

Trimming pared 3 bases from V and 7 bases from J, leaving 7 bases between. The length of the CDR3 is 12 residues. CDR1 is SGHNT and CDR2 is YENEEA in the germline V gene. Sequencing used immunoSEQ v3.0 at survey level. Data came from immunoSEQ multiplex PCR; TCRdb stores just in-frame clones and leaves some out. This table holds fewer than 45,000 clones, roughly 80% found once. Each specimen consisted of about 0.95-10 million cryopreserved PBMC prior to extraction of DNA. J is TRBJ2-1 and V is TRBV11-3; D remains unclear. The material was unsorted PBMCs, obtained 3.4 years after starting antiretroviral therapy. The TCR comes from a man aged 25 to 40 with HIV. CDR3: CASSLKRNEQFF. The CDR3 nucleotides are TGTGCCAGCAGCTTGAAGAGGAATGAGCAGTTCTTC.